Reported below is one T cell receptor beta chain. Antigen unknown. This sample stems from a study of graft-versus-host responses after intestinal transplantation. Study as a whole: Transplant recipients had multivisceral, liver-intestinal, or isolated intestinal grafts. General observations from the study: Patients who carried graft-donor T cell macrochimerism also had high graft-versus-host to host-versus-graft clonal ratios in their allografts. With peak circulating GvH clone levels came an association with early post-transplant HvG declines.

Assay used: immunoSEQ multiplex PCR; TCRdb lists only in-frame clones, some missing. The sample has 81,000 or so clones; about 93% are singletons. Germline V lookup: CDR1 MDHEN, CDR2 SYDVKM. The CDR3 has 11 amino acids. The germline V and J ends were trimmed by 1 base and 12 bases, with 9 bases remaining between them. This sample comprised unstimulated CD8+ T cells sorted from spleen or lymph node cells, obtained before transplant. This sequence originates from a human donor who was the organ donor for an intestinal transplant. V gene TRBV28 combines with J gene TRBJ1-2; D gene unclear. The CDR3 loop reads CASSLLGENTF. Written as DNA, the CDR3 is TGTGCCAGCAGTTTATTGGGCGAGAACACCTTC.